The T cell receptor (beta chain) under discussion was sequenced for a study of identical twins. Study-wide results and limits: Insertions ran lower in abundant cord blood beta clonotypes, though not in memory repertoires.

In the case of this clonotype: The antigen is not known.

This CDR3 has 12 amino acids. V shed 1 base and J shed 9 bases, with 6 bases lying between them. In germline, CDR1 is SGHVS, CDR2 FNYEAQ. TCRdb reanalysed the 5' RACE reads using MiXCR and keeps one entry per CDR3 protein. The data contain roughly 700,000 distinct CDR3 sequences, 8.6% of them seen just once; the ten biggest clones take up approximately 0.89%. This sample was shared with a second study, whose subject was yellow fever vaccine responses in identical twins.

This clonotype was sampled from a young woman in good health. This chain joins TRBV7-6 and TRBJ2-2; no definite D call. Sequencing input: PBMCs. CDR3 sequence (DNA): TGTGCCAGCAGCTTAGTGGCCCGGGAGCTGTTTTTT. As protein: CASSLVARELFF. The full variable domain, rest sourced from reference TRBV7-6 and TRBJ2-2, is GAGVSQSPRYKVTKRGQDVALRCDPISGHVSLYWYRQALGQGPEFLTYFNYEAQQDKSGLPNDRFSAERPEGSISTLTIQRTEQRDSAMYRCASSLVARELFFGEGSRLTVL.